The clone carrying this T cell receptor beta chain was seen a few times. Antigen unknown. The data belong to a study of beta chain features in type 1 diabetes. Whole-study findings and limits: Naive, central memory and Treg TCRB repertoires seemed to resemble each other more closely in patients than they did in healthy donors. A pattern of fewer insertions and more deletions at VDJ junctions was seen in type 1 diabetes patients.

CDR1 is MGHRA, CDR2 YSYEKL, per germline. V shed 1 base and J 7 bases; nucleotides not matched to a gene: 14. This CDR3 comprises 20 residues. Isolated RNA was reverse transcribed in full, so expressed TCRB transcripts were sequenced. TCRdb keeps only in-frame clones here, not all; method: immunoSEQ multiplex PCR. The profile shows about 250,000 clones, roughly an eighth of them singletons. What was sequenced was naive CD4+ T cells from blood. The receptor was isolated from a woman in her thirties or forties in good health. The rearrangement joins TRBV4-1 to TRBJ2-2, with 14 bases matching TRBD2. The CDR3 sequence is CASSQARGLTSGGANGELFF. CDR3 in DNA: TGCGCCAGCAGCCAAGCGAGAGGGCTGACTAGCGGGGGGGCCAACGGGGAGCTGTTTTTT.